This T cell receptor beta chain emerged from a study of CD8+CD57+ T cells in acquired aplastic anemia. This clonotype was found many times. Per the germline V gene, CDR1 is LNHDA and CDR2 is SQIVND (reference sequence). The CDR3 extends over 14 amino acids. Trimming left V 4 bases short and J 1 base short, with 9 bases between. The TCR beta profiling, which covered VDJ combination and CDR3 sequence, was carried out using genomic DNA as the template. TCRdb analysed the reads with MiXCR anew, one entry per CDR3 protein. The repertoire holds fewer than 150,000 distinct CDR3 sequences, with over 45% as singletons.

The material sequenced was sorted CD4+, CD8+, or CD8+CD57+ T cells (not recorded which) from PBMCs. This chain links TRBV19 with TRBJ2-3; a weak D match, TRBD1 (6 bases). This TCR was sampled from a human donor in good health, serving as a control. CDR3 protein: CASSTGARTDTQYF. The CDR3 DNA sequence: TGTGCCAGTAGTACAGGGGCCCGCACAGATACGCAGTATTTT.